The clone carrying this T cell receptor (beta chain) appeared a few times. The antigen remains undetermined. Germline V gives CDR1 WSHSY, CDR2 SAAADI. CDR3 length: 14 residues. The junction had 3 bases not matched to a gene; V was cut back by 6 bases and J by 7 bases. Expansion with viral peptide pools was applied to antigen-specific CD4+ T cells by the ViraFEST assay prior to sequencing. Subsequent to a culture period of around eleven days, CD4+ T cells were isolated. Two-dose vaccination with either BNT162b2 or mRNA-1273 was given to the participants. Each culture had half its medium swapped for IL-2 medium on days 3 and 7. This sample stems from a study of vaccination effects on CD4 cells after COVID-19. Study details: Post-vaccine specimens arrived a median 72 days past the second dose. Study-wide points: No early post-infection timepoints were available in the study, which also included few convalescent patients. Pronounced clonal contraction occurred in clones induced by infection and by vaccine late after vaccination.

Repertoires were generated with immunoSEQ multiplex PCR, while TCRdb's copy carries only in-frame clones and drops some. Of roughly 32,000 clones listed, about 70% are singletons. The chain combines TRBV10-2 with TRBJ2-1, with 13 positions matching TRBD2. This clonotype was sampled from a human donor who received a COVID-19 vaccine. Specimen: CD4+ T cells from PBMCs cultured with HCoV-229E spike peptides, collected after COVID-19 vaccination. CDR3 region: CASRGTSGANEQFF. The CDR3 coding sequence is TGCGCCAGCAGAGGGACTAGCGGGGCTAATGAGCAGTTCTTC.